Listed below are T cell receptor beta chains from one sample, sequenced in a study of blood T cells in healthy people across ages. MiXCR was run by TCRdb on the 5' RACE reads, yielding one entry per CDR3 protein. The sample records approximately 940,000 distinct CDR3 sequences, about 44% being singletons. Sequencing was performed on blood. These TCRs come from a man between 25 and 39 years old in good health. CDR3s include the opening cysteine and the closing phenylalanine or tryptophan. D genes are given only for firm matches. Clone size, where shown, is once, few, many, or a class for clones that have expanded.

size: few
J: TRBJ1-1
D: -
V: TRBV7-2
DNA: TGTGCCAGCAGCCTTGCCCAAGGGTGGAACACTGAAGCTTTCTTT
CDR3: CASSLAQGWNTEAFF

size: -
J: TRBJ2-7
D: TRBD1
V: TRBV27
DNA: TGTGCCAGCAGGCTCGGGACAGGCAGTACCTACGAGCAGTACTTC
CDR3: CASRLGTGSTYEQYF

size: few
J: TRBJ2-3
D: -
V: TRBV7-9
DNA: TGTGCCAGCCCTGCCTCACAGAAGGCCCCAGATACGCAGTATTTT
CDR3: CASPASQKAPDTQYF

size: few
J: TRBJ2-7
D: -
V: TRBV7-6
DNA: TGTGCCAGCAGCCACAGTGATGCCTCCTACGAGCAGTACTTC
CDR3: CASSHSDASYEQYF

size: few
J: TRBJ1-1
D: -
V: TRBV15
DNA: TGTGCCACCAGCAGGACGGAAAACACTGAAGCTTTCTTT
CDR3: CATSRTENTEAFF

size: -
J: TRBJ2-3
D: -
V: TRBV27
DNA: TGTGCCAGCACTCTCTCAGGTTCCACAGATACGCAGTATTTT
CDR3: CASTLSGSTDTQYF

size: few
J: TRBJ2-3
D: TRBD1
V: TRBV27
DNA: TGTGCCAGCGGACCTTACAGGGGTGGGACAGATACGCAGTATTTT
CDR3: CASGPYRGGTDTQYF

size: few
J: TRBJ1-2
D: -
V: TRBV6-1
DNA: TGTGCCAGCACCCCGGGACGGACGAACTATGGCTACACCTTC
CDR3: CASTPGRTNYGYTF

size: -
J: TRBJ2-5
D: -
V: TRBV10-3
DNA: TGTGCCACCAGTGGTGTGGGGGGTGTCGAGACCCAGTACTTC
CDR3: CATSGVGGVETQYF

size: -
J: TRBJ2-1
D: TRBD2
V: TRBV3-1
DNA: TGTGCCAGCAGCCAGCTAACCGGGACTAGCGGGGGGAATGAGCAGTTCTTC
CDR3: CASSQLTGTSGGNEQFF

size: -
J: TRBJ2-3
D: TRBD2
V: TRBV4-1
DNA: TGCGCCAGCAGCCAAGAGACTAGCGCAGATACGCAGTATTTT
CDR3: CASSQETSADTQYF

size: few
J: TRBJ2-6
D: -
V: TRBV27
DNA: TGTGCCAGCACCATATCTGGGGCCAACGTCCTGACTTTC
CDR3: CASTISGANVLTF

size: -
J: TRBJ1-2
D: -
V: TRBV3-1
DNA: TGTGCCAGCAGCCAAGAGTTTTCGGCCCCCTATGGCTACACCTTC
CDR3: CASSQEFSAPYGYTF

size: -
J: TRBJ1-5
D: TRBD1
V: TRBV7-2
DNA: TGTGCCAGCAGCCAACCCATTCTCCTGGGACAGGCTAATCAGCCCCAGCATTTT
CDR3: CASSQPILLGQANQPQHF

size: -
J: TRBJ2-3
D: TRBD2
V: TRBV7-2
DNA: TGTGCCAGCAGGAAGGGACTAGCTGACACAGATACGCAGTATTTT
CDR3: CASRKGLADTDTQYF

size: -
J: TRBJ2-7
D: -
V: TRBV29-1
DNA: TGCAGCGTTGACTCGGCGGAAAGCTACGAGCAGTACTTC
CDR3: CSVDSAESYEQYF

size: -
J: TRBJ2-5
D: -
V: TRBV7-3
DNA: TGTGCCAGCAGCTTAAATGGCGCGGGGATAGAGGAGACCCAGTACTTC
CDR3: CASSLNGAGIEETQYF

size: few
J: TRBJ2-6
D: -
V: TRBV7-3
DNA: TGTGCCAGCAGCCCAGAATTCGGTGGCTCTGGGGCCAACGTCCTGACTTTC
CDR3: CASSPEFGGSGANVLTF

size: many
J: TRBJ2-1
D: -
V: TRBV2
DNA: TGTGCCAGCAGTCTCCCCAATGAGCAGTTCTTC
CDR3: CASSLPNEQFF

size: -
J: TRBJ2-4
D: TRBD1
V: TRBV6-2/TRBV6-3
DNA: TGTGCCAGCACCCGGACAGGGGGCATTCAGTACTTC
CDR3: CASTRTGGIQYF

size: few
J: TRBJ2-7
D: -
V: TRBV4-3
DNA: TGCGCCAGCAGCCAAGAACTTGAGGACACCCCCTACGAGCAGTACTTC
CDR3: CASSQELEDTPYEQYF

size: -
J: TRBJ2-7
D: -
V: TRBV10-2
DNA: TGCGCCAGCAGAGGGGTACCCTACGAGCAGTACTTC
CDR3: CASRGVPYEQYF

size: -
J: TRBJ1-2
D: TRBD1
V: TRBV20-1
DNA: TGCAGTGGGACAGGGGCTGGCTACACCTTC
CDR3: CSGTGAGYTF

size: -
J: TRBJ2-3
D: TRBD1
V: TRBV29-1
DNA: TGCAGCACCTCCACCGGGACAGGAAGAGATACGCAGTATTTT
CDR3: CSTSTGTGRDTQYF

size: -
J: TRBJ2-7
D: TRBD2
V: TRBV7-2
DNA: TGTGCCAGCAGCTTAGCCCCCGGGACTAACTACGAGCAGTACTTC
CDR3: CASSLAPGTNYEQYF

size: -
J: TRBJ1-5
D: -
V: TRBV12-3/TRBV12-4
DNA: TGTGCCAGCAGTTTTGGGGCAGTTAGCAGTCAGCCCCAGCATTTT
CDR3: CASSFGAVSSQPQHF

size: many
J: TRBJ1-5
D: TRBD1
V: TRBV6-2/TRBV6-3
DNA: TGTGCCAGCAGACGACAGGGGAACGGGGAGCAGCCCCAGCATTTT
CDR3: CASRRQGNGEQPQHF

size: -
J: TRBJ2-5
D: TRBD2
V: TRBV2
DNA: TGTGCCAGCAGTGTGGGACTAACCGAGACCCAGTACTTC
CDR3: CASSVGLTETQYF

size: -
J: TRBJ1-6
D: -
V: TRBV6-1
DNA: TGTGCCAGCAGTGGGTCTCTGGCCAGGGCCAATAATTCACCCCTCCACTTT
CDR3: CASSGSLARANNSPLHF

size: few
J: TRBJ2-1
D: TRBD2
V: TRBV27
DNA: TGTGCCAGCAGTTTTGAGGCGGGGGGGTCTCTATACAATGAGCAGTTCTTC
CDR3: CASSFEAGGSLYNEQFF

size: few
J: TRBJ2-7
D: -
V: TRBV6-5
DNA: TGTGCCAGCAGTAGACCAGGACGGGACCGCTACGAGCAGTACTTC
CDR3: CASSRPGRDRYEQYF

size: few
J: TRBJ1-5
D: -
V: TRBV7-9
DNA: TGTGCCAGCAGCACCAGTACCGGGGGTAGCAATCAGCCCCAGCATTTT
CDR3: CASSTSTGGSNQPQHF

size: -
J: TRBJ2-6
D: -
V: TRBV20-1
DNA: TGCAGTGCTAGTGGTGTGGGGGTAACTGGGGCCAACGTCCTGACTTTC
CDR3: CSASGVGVTGANVLTF

size: many
J: TRBJ2-1
D: TRBD1
V: TRBV10-3
DNA: TGTGCCATCAGTGGCGCCCAACAGGGGACCAATGAGCAGTTCTTC
CDR3: CAISGAQQGTNEQFF

size: many
J: TRBJ2-1
D: -
V: TRBV2
DNA: TGTGCCAGCCAGGCGAACTCCTACAATGAGCAGTTCTTC
CDR3: CASQANSYNEQFF

size: -
J: TRBJ2-3
D: -
V: TRBV5-5
DNA: TGTGCCAGCACCGCGATTCCAGGTTTGGCTATTGGGGATACGCAGTATTTT
CDR3: CASTAIPGLAIGDTQYF

size: once
J: TRBJ1-2
D: TRBD1
V: TRBV3-1
DNA: TGTACCAGCAGCCAGCGGTCCGGGACAGCTAACTATGGCTACACCTTC
CDR3: CTSSQRSGTANYGYTF

size: few
J: TRBJ2-7
D: TRBD2
V: TRBV5-1
DNA: TGCGCCAGCAGCTTGGGGGGGGGAAACAACTACGAGCAGTACTTC
CDR3: CASSLGGGNNYEQYF

size: few
J: TRBJ2-4
D: -
V: TRBV4-3
DNA: TGCGCCAGCAGCCAAGATGGGGGGTTCAGGGACATTCAGTACTTC
CDR3: CASSQDGGFRDIQYF

size: -
J: TRBJ1-5
D: -
V: TRBV6-2/TRBV6-3
DNA: TGTGCCAGCAGTTACACGGGGAATCAGCCCCAGCATTTT
CDR3: CASSYTGNQPQHF